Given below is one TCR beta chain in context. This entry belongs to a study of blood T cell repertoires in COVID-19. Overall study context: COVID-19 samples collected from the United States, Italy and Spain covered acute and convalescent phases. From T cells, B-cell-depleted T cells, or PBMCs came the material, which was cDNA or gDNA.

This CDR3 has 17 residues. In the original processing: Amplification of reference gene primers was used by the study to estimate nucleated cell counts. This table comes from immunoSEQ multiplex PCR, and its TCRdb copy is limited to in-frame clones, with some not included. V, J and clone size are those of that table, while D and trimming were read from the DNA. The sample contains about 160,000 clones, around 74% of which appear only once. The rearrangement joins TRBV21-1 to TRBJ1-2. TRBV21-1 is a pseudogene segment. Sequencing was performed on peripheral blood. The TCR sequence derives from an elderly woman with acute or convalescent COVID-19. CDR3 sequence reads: CASNPLPAPSAQYGYTF. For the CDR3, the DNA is TGTGCCAGCAACCCACTCCCCGCGCCATCCGCCCAATATGGCTACACCTTC.